This is a list of T cell receptor beta chains from one sample in a study of blood T cell repertoires in COVID-19. Sequencing used immunoSEQ multiplex PCR; TCRdb keeps in-frame clones, though not all of them. The sample yields roughly 86,000 clones, around 90% seen once. Sequencing was carried out using peripheral blood. These receptors originate from a middle-aged man with acute or convalescent COVID-19. CDR3s include the opening cysteine and the closing phenylalanine or tryptophan. A D gene is named only where the DNA matches it firmly. Size tells how often a clone was seen (once, few, many) or the class of an expanded clone, and some rows leave it out.

CDR3 protein: CASSFGTGMNEKLFF; CDR3 DNA: TGTGCCAGCAGCTTTGGGACAGGGATGAATGAAAAACTGTTTTTT; V gene: TRBV11-2; J gene: TRBJ1-4; clone size: NA; D gene: TRBD1
CDR3 protein: CASSLVGGGPGNTGELFF; CDR3 DNA: TGTGCCAGCAGCTTAGTGGGCGGGGGCCCGGGGAACACCGGGGAGCTGTTTTTT; V gene: TRBV7-6; J gene: TRBJ2-2; clone size: NA; D gene: NA
CDR3 protein: CASSLGQGGSHSEQFF; CDR3 DNA: TGCGCCAGCAGCCTTGGACAGGGGGGCTCTCACAGTGAGCAGTTCTTC; V gene: TRBV5-1; J gene: TRBJ2-1; clone size: many; D gene: TRBD1
CDR3 protein: CASSPMGTAKTQYF; CDR3 DNA: TGTGCCAGCAGTCCCATGGGGACAGCAAAGACCCAGTACTTC; V gene: TRBV6-5; J gene: TRBJ2-5; clone size: NA; D gene: TRBD1
CDR3 protein: CSVEVLASSHLGHGYTF; CDR3 DNA: TGCAGCGTTGAAGTTCTTGCCAGTTCTCACCTTGGGCATGGCTACACCTTC; V gene: TRBV29-1; J gene: TRBJ1-2; clone size: NA; D gene: NA
CDR3 protein: CASSNNGGASNEQFF; CDR3 DNA: TGTGCCAGCAGCAATAACGGGGGGGCCAGCAATGAGCAGTTCTTC; V gene: TRBV6-5; J gene: TRBJ2-1; clone size: NA; D gene: TRBD2
CDR3 protein: CASSMTVNTGELFF; CDR3 DNA: TGCGCCAGCAGCATGACAGTAAACACCGGGGAGCTGTTTTTT; V gene: TRBV5-1; J gene: TRBJ2-2; clone size: NA; D gene: NA
CDR3 protein: CASSDPRANYGYTF; CDR3 DNA: TGTGCCAGCAGTGACCCCAGGGCCAACTATGGCTACACCTTC; V gene: TRBV2; J gene: TRBJ1-2; clone size: NA; D gene: NA
CDR3 protein: CATSTGERNYGYTF; CDR3 DNA: TGTGCCACCAGCACGGGTGAAAGGAACTATGGCTACACCTTC; V gene: TRBV15; J gene: TRBJ1-2; clone size: NA; D gene: NA
CDR3 protein: CASSLIIVNTGELFF; CDR3 DNA: TGCGCCAGCAGCTTGATTATCGTTAACACCGGGGAGCTGTTTTTT; V gene: TRBV5-1; J gene: TRBJ2-2; clone size: NA; D gene: NA
CDR3 protein: CASSLKQVSSYEQYF; CDR3 DNA: TGTGCCAGCAGCTTGAAACAGGTGAGCTCCTACGAGCAGTACTTC; V gene: TRBV5-5; J gene: TRBJ2-7; clone size: once; D gene: NA
CDR3 protein: CASTVEARPNTGELFF; CDR3 DNA: TGTGCCAGCACGGTGGAGGCGAGGCCGAACACCGGGGAGCTGTTTTTT; V gene: TRBV27; J gene: TRBJ2-2; clone size: NA; D gene: NA
CDR3 protein: CSVGGRGTANEQFF; CDR3 DNA: TGCAGCGTTGGGGGGCGAGGGACGGCTAATGAGCAGTTCTTC; V gene: TRBV29-1; J gene: TRBJ2-1; clone size: NA; D gene: NA
CDR3 protein: CASSPRERTSTDTQYF; CDR3 DNA: TGTGCCAGTAGTCCTAGGGAGCGAACTAGCACAGATACGCAGTATTTT; V gene: TRBV19; J gene: TRBJ2-3; clone size: NA; D gene: NA
CDR3 protein: CASGTGVTEAFF; CDR3 DNA: TGTGCCTCCGGGACAGGGGTTACTGAAGCTTTCTTT; V gene: TRBV19; J gene: TRBJ1-1; clone size: NA; D gene: TRBD1
CDR3 protein: CASSLGGGSSPLHF; CDR3 DNA: TGTGCCAGCAGTTTAGGAGGGGGCTCCTCACCCCTCCACTTT; V gene: TRBV27; J gene: TRBJ1-6; clone size: NA; D gene: TRBD1
CDR3 protein: CASSQETGVELFF; CDR3 DNA: TGTGCCAGCAGCCAAGAGACAGGGGTAGAGCTGTTTTTT; V gene: TRBV3-1/TRBV3-2; J gene: TRBJ2-2; clone size: NA; D gene: TRBD1
CDR3 protein: CASSPDSQRTFYGYTF; CDR3 DNA: TGTGCCAGCAGCCCTGACAGTCAGAGAACCTTCTATGGCTACACCTTC; V gene: TRBV7-6; J gene: TRBJ1-2; clone size: few; D gene: NA
CDR3 protein: CASTRRDGYTF; CDR3 DNA: TGTGCCAGCACCCGGAGAGATGGCTACACCTTC; V gene: TRBV12-3/TRBV12-4; J gene: TRBJ1-2; clone size: few; D gene: NA
CDR3 protein: CASQITGTGEQTQYF; CDR3 DNA: TGTGCCAGCCAGATAACCGGGACAGGGGAACAGACCCAGTACTTC; V gene: TRBV19; J gene: TRBJ2-5; clone size: NA; D gene: TRBD1
CDR3 protein: CAWSVRAGASSGNTIYF; CDR3 DNA: TGTGCCTGGAGTGTACGGGCAGGGGCGAGCTCTGGAAACACCATATATTTT; V gene: TRBV30; J gene: TRBJ1-3; clone size: NA; D gene: NA
CDR3 protein: CASSAGQGDYNEQFF; CDR3 DNA: TGTGCCAGCAGCGCTGGACAGGGGGACTACAATGAGCAGTTCTTC; V gene: TRBV7-3; J gene: TRBJ2-1; clone size: NA; D gene: TRBD1
CDR3 protein: CASSVEPSGQPQHF; CDR3 DNA: TGTGCCAGCAGCGTAGAACCGTCCGGTCAGCCCCAGCATTTT; V gene: TRBV9; J gene: TRBJ1-5; clone size: NA; D gene: NA